Below, 13 T cell receptor beta chains from the same sample are listed, as sequenced in a study of cytomegalovirus exposure and HLA in healthy donors (dated by TCRdb to 2016 to 2017). Library generation was performed with the immunoSEQ multiplex PCR assay. A mixture of 60 forward primers for TCR Vbeta segments and 13 reverse primers for TCR Jbeta segments was used in the multiplex PCR. Here the immuneACCESS table is served through TCRdb, limited to in-frame sequences with V and J called. Missing clones are a known gap in these copies; in checked studies unresolved V genes cover under half, and the rest lacks a known reason. A total of 160,000 or so clones appear in this sample, around four fifths of them only once. Jointly, the top ten make up approximately 1.3% of the sample. The sequenced sample consisted of PBMCs. Receptor source: a man aged 30 to 39 in good health and CMV-seronegative.

The sample holds a few counts of this clone. The chain couples TRBV7-2 to TRBJ2-5; TRBD1 is a possible D gene (5 bases). The germline gives CDR1 SGHTA, CDR2 FQGNSA. The V end lost 2 bases, the J end lost 4 bases, and 8 bases lay between the germline ends. The CDR3 has 13 amino acids. The CDR3 nucleotides are TGTGCCAGCAGCTTAAAAACAGGAGAGACCCAGTACTTC. Translated: CASSLKTGETQYF.

The rearrangement joins TRBV2 to TRBJ2-7; 7 positions match TRBD2. Germline loops: CDR1 SNHLY, CDR2 FYNNEI. J lost 5 bases, V lost 6 bases, and 13 bases had no gene match. The CDR3 loop spans 15 amino acids. The CDR3 nucleotides are TGTGCCAGCAGCGAACTTGGCGGGAGAGGCGACGAGCAGTACTTC. Amino acid sequence: CASSELGGRGDEQYF.

The J gene is TRBJ2-7, the V gene TRBV21-1; the tabulated D call, TRBD2, remains unverified against the DNA. TRBV21-1 is marked as a pseudogene. The CDR3 loop spans 11 amino acids. The CDR3 loop reads CASRLVAEQYF. CDR3 DNA sequence: TGTGCCAGCAGGTTAGTCGCCGAGCAGTACTTC.

The chain combines TRBV10-3 with TRBJ1-4, with 9 bases matching TRBD1. Germline CDR1 is ENHRY and CDR2 is SYGVKD. This CDR3 has 16 residues. V shed 9 bases and J 0 bases; nucleotides not matched to a gene: 8. The CDR3 DNA follows: TGTGCCATTAGACCGGGACAGGGCTCAACTAATGAAAAACTGTTTTTT. This encodes CAIRPGQGSTNEKLFF.

This clone was recorded a few times. The gene calls are TRBV7-2 and TRBJ2-7, with TRBD2 matching 10 bases. Trimming removed 2 bases from V and 1 base from J; junction bases left unmatched: 5. The germline V gene has CDR1 SGHTA and CDR2 FQGNSA. The CDR3 covers 16 residues. CDR3 bases: TGTGCCAGCAGCTTACCCGGACTAGCGGTTTCCTACGAGCAGTACTTC. It specifies CASSLPGLAVSYEQYF.

The chain links TRBV28 to TRBJ2-3, with 13 bases fitting TRBD2. The V and J ends lost 8 bases and 3 bases, in that order; junction bases with no gene match: 5. This CDR3 spans 15 amino acids. CDR1 MDHEN and CDR2 SYDVKM come from the germline V gene. The CDR3 spells CASSTSGRSTDTQYF. Written as DNA, the CDR3 is TGTGCCAGCTCGACTAGCGGGAGGTCTACAGATACGCAGTATTTT.

The chain joins TRBV14 to TRBJ2-7; a weak D match, TRBD2 (5 bases). V was trimmed by 0 bases and J by 4 bases, leaving 25 bases between them. The CDR3 covers 19 residues. Germline CDR1 SGHDN, CDR2 FVKESK. Written as DNA, the CDR3 is TGTGCCAGCAGCCAAGATAGTGGTCGGGCGCCTGGAGGATTGTACGAGCAGTACTTC. Translating it yields CASSQDSGRAPGGLYEQYF. Using reference TRBV14 and TRBJ2-7 for the parts outside the CDR3, the full variable domain is EAGVTQFPSHSVIEKGQTVTLRCDPISGHDNLYWYRRVMGKEIKFLLHFVKESKQDESGMPNNRFLAERTGGTYSTLKVQPAELEDSGVYFCASSQDSGRAPGGLYEQYFGPGTRLTVT.

The V call is TRBV10-1, the J call TRBJ2-1, with TRBD2 identical over 8 bases. The CDR3 consists of 15 residues. V dropped 0 bases and J dropped 7; count of bases not matched to a gene: 5. Germline assignment: CDR1 WNHNN and CDR2 SYGVQD (reference sequence). The CDR3 nucleotides read TGCGCCAGCAGTGAGTCGGGACTAGTGACGAATGAGCAGTTCTTC. The encoded protein is CASSESGLVTNEQFF.

The rearrangement joins TRBV11-2 to TRBJ2-1, with D possibly TRBD1 on 5 matching bases. Looked up from germline, CDR1 is SGHAT and CDR2 is FQNNGV. CDR3 length: 17 residues. The V gene lost 0 bases and the J gene lost 0 bases, with 12 bases spanning the gap. CDR3 amino acids: CASSLDHWTNSYNEQFF. The CDR3 DNA is TGTGCCAGCAGCTTAGATCATTGGACAAACTCCTACAATGAGCAGTTCTTC.

The CDR3 bases are TGTGCCAGCAGCTTAACCGGGACAGGGGACTATGGCTACACCTTC. The encoded protein is CASSLTGTGDYGYTF. The V call is TRBV7-2, the J call TRBJ1-2; 10 bases align to TRBD1. This CDR3 has 15 amino acids. CDR1 is SGHTA, CDR2 FQGNSA, per germline. V lost 2 bases and J lost 3; bases outside the gene matches: 3.

This clone turned up a few times. This chain connects TRBV7-9 to TRBJ1-5; perhaps TRBD1 as D (6 bases). CDR3 length equals 15 residues. Deletions cut 1 base from V and 0 bases from J, with 7 bases between. Germline loops: CDR1 SEHNR, CDR2 FQNEAQ (reference sequence). CDR3 nucleotides: TGTGCCAGCAGCTTAGGGGACAATAGCAATCAGCCCCAGCATTTT. It is translated as CASSLGDNSNQPQHF.

This clone occurred a few times. The gene calls are TRBV28 and TRBJ1-6, with D uncertain. Deletions cut 8 bases from V and 0 bases from J, with 8 bases between. CDR1 is MDHEN, CDR2 SYDVKM, per germline. The CDR3 spans 14 residues. CDR3 protein: CASGSGSYNSPLHF. CDR3 bases: TGTGCCAGCGGGTCAGGCTCCTATAATTCACCCCTCCACTTT.

The chain carries TRBV4-1 and TRBJ2-3; possibly TRBD2 for D (6 bases). V lost 1 base and J 1 base, leaving 15 bases between the germline ends. Germline assignment: CDR1 MGHRA and CDR2 YSYEKL. The length of the CDR3 is 17 residues. The CDR3 sequence is CASSQVKVERGTDTQYF. CDR3 bases: TGCGCCAGCAGCCAAGTCAAAGTCGAGCGGGGCACAGATACGCAGTATTTT.